The TCR beta chain under discussion was sequenced for a study of long-term antiretroviral therapy in people with HIV. Overall study findings and caveats: Repertoire composition at all time points was dominated by clones that had expanded before ART. ART was followed by higher diversity that remained below transplant donor controls.

Germline V gene lookup returns CDR1 MNHNS and CDR2 SASEGT. The V gene lost 6 bases and the J gene lost 7 bases, with 18 bases spanning the gap. The CDR3 sequence is 14 residues long. HIV-positive participants were all treated in the United States. As concerns this clone: The antigen remains unidentified.

Researchers report immunoSEQ v3.0 was run at survey level. Repertoires were generated with immunoSEQ multiplex PCR, while TCRdb's copy carries only in-frame clones and drops some. In the table there are roughly 29,000 clones, about 96% of which are singletons. This receptor was identified in a man aged 30 to 39 with HIV. The genes are TRBV6-1 and TRBJ1-1; perhaps TRBD1 as D (6 bases). Sequenced material: unsorted PBMCs, taken roughly 6.2 years after starting antiretroviral therapy. CDR3 region: CASSEGQGLDEAFF. CDR3 DNA: TGTGCCAGCAGCGAGGGACAAGGACTCGATGAAGCTTTCTTT.